The 31 T cell receptor beta chains reported below all come from one sample, sequenced in a study of T cells in Graves' hyperthyroidism and ophthalmopathy. The investigators amplified TCR beta CDR3 regions from RNA transcripts. With the HTBI primer set, the TCR CDR3 went through a first round of RT-PCR. TCRdb redid the calling of the multiplex PCR reads with MiXCR, one entry per CDR3 protein. The top ten hold about 3.5% of the sample, which has approximately 380,000 distinct CDR3 sequences, about 18% seen once. The sequencing input was blood. These receptors were obtained from a young woman with Graves' hyperthyroidism.

There are many counts of this clonotype. The V and J genes are TRBV12-3 or TRBV12-4 and TRBJ1-1; D call uncertain. CDR3 length: 13 residues. With 5 bases removed from V and 4 bases from J, the gap between germline ends came to 11 bases. The CDR3 DNA reads as TGTGCCAGCAGTCCCCCGGAGGCCACTGAAGCTTTCTTT. Its translation is CASSPPEATEAFF.

This clonotype has at least ten counts. The rearrangement links TRBV5-1 to TRBJ2-7; perhaps TRBD1 as D (5 bases). Trimming cost V 1 base and J 4 bases, with 12 bases left between them. Per the germline V gene, CDR1 is SGHRS and CDR2 is YFSETQ. This CDR3 contains 14 residues. CDR3 region: CASSLWQGGYEQYF. The CDR3 DNA follows: TGCGCCAGCAGCTTGTGGCAGGGTGGGTACGAGCAGTACTTC.

This clonotype was picked up many times. This chain links TRBV7-3 with TRBJ2-2; D uncertain. Germline assignment: CDR1 SGHTA and CDR2 FQGTGA. V was clipped by 5 bases and J by 2 bases, with 9 bases between them. The CDR3 sequence is 14 residues long. In DNA, the CDR3 is TGTGCCAGCAGCCCCGGATCTAACACCGGGGAGCTGTTTTTT. This sequence encodes CASSPGSNTGELFF.

Ten or more counts support this clonotype. The V call is TRBV20-1, the J call TRBJ1-6; D remains ambiguous. CDR3 length: 13 residues. Looked up from germline, CDR1 is DFQATT and CDR2 is SNEGSKA (reference sequence). V lost 4 bases, J lost 6 bases, and 10 bases lay in between. The CDR3 reads CSANGLGNSPLHF. In DNA, the CDR3 is TGCAGTGCTAATGGCCTGGGTAATTCACCCCTCCACTTT.

This clonotype was counted at least ten times. The rearrangement uses TRBV7-2 and TRBJ2-7, with 7 bases that match TRBD1. The germline V gene encodes CDR1 SGHTA and CDR2 FQGNSA. V shed 4 bases, J shed 3 bases, and the junction held 6 bases outside the gene matches. CDR3 length equals 14 residues. In DNA, the CDR3 is TGTGCCAGCAGCTCCTTAGACAGGGACTACGAGCAGTACTTC. Protein sequence: CASSSLDRDYEQYF.

This clonotype was detected ten times or more. The CDR3 here is CASSSRGRGRTEAFF. Written as DNA, the CDR3 is TGTGCCAGCAGCAGCAGGGGGCGCGGGAGAACTGAAGCTTTCTTT. The chain couples TRBV7-9 to TRBJ1-1; 8 bases align to TRBD1. The CDR3 covers 15 residues. V gave up 5 bases and J gave up 5 bases; unmatched junction bases: 10. Germline CDR1 and CDR2: SEHNR and FQNEAQ (reference sequence). The complete variable domain, with remaining parts taken from reference TRBV7-9 and TRBJ1-1, reads DTGVSQNPRHKITKRGQNVTFRCDPISEHNRLYWYRQTLGQGPEFLTYFQNEAQLEKSRLLSDRFSAERPKGSFSTLEIQRTEQGDSAMYLCASSSRGRGRTEAFFGQGTRLTVV.

This clonotype was detected many times. The chain uses TRBV6-1 and TRBJ2-4, with a tentative D call TRBD1 (5 bases). This CDR3 is 15 amino acids long. V dropped 4 bases and J dropped 0 bases, with 10 bases sitting between them. Germline CDR1 reads MNHNS; CDR2 reads SASEGT. The CDR3 sequence: CASSGQLLAKNIQYF. In DNA form, the CDR3 reads TGTGCCAGCAGTGGACAGCTATTAGCCAAAAACATTCAGTACTTC.

This clonotype was found a few times. V is TRBV5-1 and J is TRBJ2-5; D gene unclear. The CDR3 has 13 amino acids. V was shortened by 5 bases and J by 5 bases, with 13 bases between the two germline ends. CDR1 is SGHRS and CDR2 is YFSETQ in the germline V gene. This CDR3 reads CASSTGPMETQYF. CDR3 in DNA: TGCGCCAGCAGTACCGGCCCGATGGAGACCCAGTACTTC.

The table lists this clonotype with many counts. This rearrangement joins TRBV6-2 or TRBV6-3 to TRBJ2-5; possible D gene TRBD2, 6 bases. The V gene's germline CDR1 is MNHEY and CDR2 SVGEGT. V lost 6 bases and J lost 0, with 14 bases in between. The CDR3 sequence is 15 residues long. The CDR3 bases are TGTGCCAGCAGCCCCTGGGGGGAGGACCAAGAGACCCAGTACTTC. The encoded protein is CASSPWGEDQETQYF.

This clonotype was counted at least ten times. The CDR3 DNA reads as TGTGCCAGCAGTCAACGGACGGGAGGGAACACTGAAGCTTTCTTT. Translated: CASSQRTGGNTEAFF. The V call is TRBV6-1, the J call TRBJ1-1; no reliable D call. V shed 5 bases and J shed 1 base, with 14 bases lying between them. This CDR3 is built from 15 residues. CDR1 is MNHNS, CDR2 SASEGT, per germline.

In its sample, this clonotype was seen many times. J is TRBJ2-7 and V is TRBV7-2; D possibly matches TRBD1 or TRBD2 (5 bases each). The V end lost 4 bases, the J end lost 6 bases, and 13 bases lay between the germline ends. The CDR3 is 13 amino acids. Germline CDR1 is SGHTA and CDR2 is FQGNSA. CDR3 protein: CASSSRPGTEQYF. The DNA of the CDR3 is TGTGCCAGCAGCTCCCGTCCGGGGACCGAGCAGTACTTC.

This clonotype came up many times. The chain couples TRBV6-1 to TRBJ2-5; TRBD2 agrees at 8 bases. Germline V gene lookup returns CDR1 MNHNS and CDR2 SASEGT. The CDR3 consists of 15 residues. The V and J ends lost 1 base and 4 bases, in that order; junction bases with no gene match: 5. CDR3 sequence (DNA): TGTGCCAGCAGTGAAGAAGTGGCGGGGGGAGAGACCCAGTACTTC. Its translation is CASSEEVAGGETQYF.

This clonotype was detected many times. The chain links TRBV18 to TRBJ2-5, with a tentative D call TRBD2 (5 bases). The CDR3 has 14 residues. Trimming pared 2 bases from V and 4 bases from J, leaving 11 bases between. Germline V lookup: CDR1 KGHSH, CDR2 LQKENI. CDR3 loop: CASSPAGPRETQYF. CDR3 in DNA: TGTGCCAGCTCACCAGCGGGCCCCAGAGAGACCCAGTACTTC.

This clonotype was detected many times. The V call is TRBV10-3, the J call TRBJ1-1; D gene ambiguous. Deletions cut 6 bases from V and 0 bases from J, with 8 bases between. The CDR3 loop spans 13 amino acids. The V gene's germline CDR1 is ENHRY and CDR2 SYGVKD. The DNA for the CDR3 is TGTGCCATCAGAAAATATCTGAACACTGAAGCTTTCTTT. This gives the protein CAIRKYLNTEAFF.

This clonotype appeared many times. The chain recombines TRBV6-5 with TRBJ2-2; D is unresolved. The V gene lost 2 bases and the J gene lost 3 bases, with 7 bases spanning the gap. The V gene's germline CDR1 is MNHEY and CDR2 SVGAGI. CDR3 length equals 14 residues. CDR3 sequence (DNA): TGTGCCAGCAGTTACAGAGCCGACACCGGGGAGCTGTTTTTT. It translates to CASSYRADTGELFF.

Regarding this clonotype: This may come from a read error, since a much larger clone is one base off. This chain joins TRBV20-1 and TRBJ2-2, with D perhaps TRBD2 (5 bases). The CDR3 totals 13 residues. The V gene's germline CDR1 is DFQATT and CDR2 SNEGSKA (reference sequence). CDR3 in amino acids: CSATGRFTGELCF. CDR3 DNA sequence: TGCAGTGCTACCGGACGATTCACCGGGGAGCTGTGTTTT.

This clonotype has a count of ten or more. The chain is built from TRBV29-1 and TRBJ1-2; D is undetermined. This CDR3 is built from 12 residues. V was shortened by 7 bases and J by 5 bases, with 14 bases between the two germline ends. Per germline, CDR1 SQVTM and CDR2 ANQGSEA. The CDR3 here is CSDVRGGYGYTF. The CDR3 DNA reads as TGCAGCGACGTGCGTGGCGGGTATGGCTACACCTTC.

This clonotype was found many times. The chain couples TRBV10-3 to TRBJ1-1; D gene ambiguous. Trimming cost V 7 bases and J 2 bases, with 8 bases left between them. CDR1 is ENHRY, CDR2 SYGVKD, per germline. The CDR3 is made up of 12 amino acids. Written as DNA, the CDR3 is TGTGCCATCATGGAGGGCAACACTGAAGCTTTCTTT. It yields the protein CAIMEGNTEAFF.

In this sample, this clonotype turned up many times. The rearrangement joins TRBV11-2 to TRBJ1-2; D call uncertain. Per germline, CDR1 SGHAT and CDR2 FQNNGV. The V gene lost 0 bases and the J gene lost 6 bases, with 8 bases spanning the gap. The CDR3 spans 13 residues. The CDR3 nucleotides read TGTGCCAGCAGCTTAGAGTACTCAGATGGCTACACCTTC. Translation: CASSLEYSDGYTF.

This clonotype was detected ten times or more. J is TRBJ1-1 and V is TRBV12-3 or TRBV12-4; D not resolved. The CDR3 is 13 amino acids. V lost 4 bases and J lost 0, with 6 bases in between. CDR3 loop: CASSSYMNTEAFF. CDR3 coding DNA: TGTGCCAGCAGTTCGTATATGAACACTGAAGCTTTCTTT.

This clonotype was detected ten times or more. The gene calls are TRBV12-3 or TRBV12-4 and TRBJ1-1; D is perhaps TRBD1 (5 bases). This CDR3 has 14 amino acids. Trimming cost V 7 bases and J 1 base, with 13 bases left between them. The CDR3 DNA reads TGTGCCAGCAAACCCGGGGGGGGGAACACTGAAGCTTTCTTT. It codes for CASKPGGGNTEAFF.

At least ten counts were recorded for this clonotype. V gene TRBV2 combines with J gene TRBJ2-4; D is unresolved. V shed 6 bases and J shed 8 bases, with 17 bases lying between them. Germline values: CDR1 SNHLY, CDR2 FYNNEI. CDR3 length equals 14 residues. The CDR3 DNA sequence: TGTGCCAGCAGAACCGGACCCTTGGCGGACATTCAGTACTTC. Residues: CASRTGPLADIQYF. Using reference TRBV2 and TRBJ2-4 for the parts outside the CDR3, the full variable domain is EPEVTQTPSHQVTQMGQEVILRCVPISNHLYFYWYRQILGQKVEFLVSFYNNEISEKSEIFDDQFSVERPDGSNFTLKIRSTKLEDSAMYFCASRTGPLADIQYFGAGTRLSVL.

The V and J genes are TRBV28 and TRBJ1-1; D ambiguous. Germline CDR1 is MDHEN and CDR2 is SYDVKM. The CDR3 extends over 13 amino acids. V dropped 8 bases and J dropped 4 bases, with 14 bases sitting between them. CDR3 in DNA: TGTGCCAGCTCCCCGGCGGGTGGCACTGAAGCTTTCTTT. Its translation: CASSPAGGTEAFF.

This clonotype occurred many times. A much larger clonotype is one base distant, so this may be a read error. The chain has TRBV12-3 or TRBV12-4 and TRBJ1-2, with D perhaps matching TRBD1 (5 bases). The CDR3 has 14 residues. Written as DNA, the CDR3 is TGTGCCAGCAGTCCCTGGACAACGGACTATGGCCACACCTTC. Its protein is CASSPWTTDYGHTF.

This clonotype was picked up a small number of times. The CDR3 DNA is TGTGCCAGCAGTTACGGGGATCTTGGACGAGAGACCCAGTACTTC. It yields the protein CASSYGDLGRETQYF. V and J are TRBV6-2 or TRBV6-3 and TRBJ2-5, with D unclear. CDR3 length: 15 residues. Germline V lookup: CDR1 MNHEY, CDR2 SVGEGT. Between the trimmed V and J ends, which lost 2 bases and 4 bases, there was a span of 14 bases.

This chain joins TRBV6-1 and TRBJ2-2; D might be TRBD2 (5 bases). The V gene's germline CDR1 is MNHNS and CDR2 SASEGT. The germline V and J ends were trimmed by 11 bases and 2 bases, with 12 bases remaining between them. The CDR3 length is 13 residues. The chain's CDR3 is CASREPNTGELFF. The CDR3 nucleotides read TGTGCCTCCCGGGAACCTAACACCGGGGAGCTGTTTTTT.

This clonotype has ten or more counts. V is TRBV5-1 and J is TRBJ2-7; no reliable D call. Germline V lookup: CDR1 SGHRS, CDR2 YFSETQ. V was pared by 0 bases and J by 1 base, with 11 bases between. The CDR3 has 15 amino acids. CDR3 nucleotide sequence: TGCGCCAGCAGCTTGGTTTTCGACGGTTCCTACGAGCAGTACTTC. It codes for CASSLVFDGSYEQYF.

V is TRBV6-1 and J is TRBJ1-6; D is uncertain. V lost 3 bases, J lost 8 bases, and 11 bases lay in between. CDR1 is MNHNS, CDR2 SASEGT, per germline. The CDR3 consists of 14 residues. In nucleotides, the CDR3 is TGTGCCAGCAGTGAGTCTCTGCGGGATTCACCCCTCCACTTT. Its protein product is CASSESLRDSPLHF.

This rearrangement joins TRBV12-3 or TRBV12-4 to TRBJ2-7; D is ambiguous. Trimming removed 6 bases from V and 3 bases from J, with 6 bases in between. This CDR3 is 11 amino acids long. For the CDR3, the DNA is TGTGCCAGCAGACGTAACTACGAGCAGTACTTC. It specifies CASRRNYEQYF.

This clonotype was seen many times. The chain is built from TRBV6-1 and TRBJ1-3; no definite D call. V was clipped by 7 bases and J by 3 bases, with 16 bases between them. The CDR3 is made up of 15 amino acids. The germline gives CDR1 MNHNS, CDR2 SASEGT. The CDR3 sequence is CASTLEGFDGNTIYF. CDR3 nucleotide sequence: TGTGCCAGCACCCTGGAAGGCTTTGATGGAAACACCATATATTTT.

This clonotype was observed a handful of times. The chain uses TRBV7-6 and TRBJ2-2; D is possibly TRBD1 (6 bases). V lost 5 bases, J lost 6 bases, and 13 bases lay in between. The CDR3 has 14 residues. Germline lookup yields CDR1 SGHVS and CDR2 FNYEAQ. The CDR3 nucleotides read TGTGCCAGCAGCCCGGGACAAATTCCCGGGGAGCTGTTTTTT. Translated, it gives CASSPGQIPGELFF.